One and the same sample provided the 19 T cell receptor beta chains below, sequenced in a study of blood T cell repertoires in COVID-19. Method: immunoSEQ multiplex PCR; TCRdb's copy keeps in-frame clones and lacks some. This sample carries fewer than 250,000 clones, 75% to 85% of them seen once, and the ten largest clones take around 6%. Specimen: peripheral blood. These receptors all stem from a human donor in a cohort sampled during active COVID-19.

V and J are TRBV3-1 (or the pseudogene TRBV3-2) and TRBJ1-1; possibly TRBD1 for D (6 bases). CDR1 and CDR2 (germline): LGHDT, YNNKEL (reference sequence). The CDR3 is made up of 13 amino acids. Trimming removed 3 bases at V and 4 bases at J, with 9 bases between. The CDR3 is CASSQGATTEAFF. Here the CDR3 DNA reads TGTGCCAGCAGCCAGGGGGCGACCACTGAAGCTTTCTTT.

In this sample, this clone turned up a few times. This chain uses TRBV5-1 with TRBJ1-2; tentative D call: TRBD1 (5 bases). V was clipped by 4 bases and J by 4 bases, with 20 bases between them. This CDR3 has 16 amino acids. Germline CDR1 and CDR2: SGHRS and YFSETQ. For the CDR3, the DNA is TGCGCCAGCAGCCTAGAAGCAGATGGGGCGATCTATGGCTACACCTTC. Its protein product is CASSLEADGAIYGYTF.

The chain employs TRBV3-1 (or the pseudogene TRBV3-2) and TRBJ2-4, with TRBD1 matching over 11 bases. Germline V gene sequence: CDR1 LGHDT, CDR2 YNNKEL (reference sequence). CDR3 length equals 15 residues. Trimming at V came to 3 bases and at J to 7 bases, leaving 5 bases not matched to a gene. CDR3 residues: CASSHTGQGGNIQYF. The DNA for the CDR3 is TGTGCCAGCAGCCATACGGGACAGGGGGGGAACATTCAGTACTTC.

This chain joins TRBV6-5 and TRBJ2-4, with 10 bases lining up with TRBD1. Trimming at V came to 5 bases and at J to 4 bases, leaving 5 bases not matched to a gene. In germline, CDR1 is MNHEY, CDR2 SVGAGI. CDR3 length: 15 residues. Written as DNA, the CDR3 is TGTGCCAGCAGTCCCTGGACAGGGGGAAAAAACATTCAGTACTTC. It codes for CASSPWTGGKNIQYF.

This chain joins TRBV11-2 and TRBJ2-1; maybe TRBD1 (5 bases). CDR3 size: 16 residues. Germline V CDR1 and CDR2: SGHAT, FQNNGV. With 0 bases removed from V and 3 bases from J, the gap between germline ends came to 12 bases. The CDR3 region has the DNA TGTGCCAGCAGCTTAGAAGGGGTTGGTCTCTACAATGAGCAGTTCTTC. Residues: CASSLEGVGLYNEQFF.

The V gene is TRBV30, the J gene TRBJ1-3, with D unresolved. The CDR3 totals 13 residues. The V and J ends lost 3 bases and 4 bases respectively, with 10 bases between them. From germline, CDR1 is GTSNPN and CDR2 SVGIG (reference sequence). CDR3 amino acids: CAWSRGEGNTIYF. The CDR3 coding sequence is TGTGCCTGGAGCCGAGGTGAAGGAAACACCATATATTTT.

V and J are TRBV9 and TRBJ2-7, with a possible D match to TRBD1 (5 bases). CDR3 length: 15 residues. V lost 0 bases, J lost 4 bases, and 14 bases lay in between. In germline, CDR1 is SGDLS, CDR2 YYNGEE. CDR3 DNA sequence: TGTGCCAGCAGCGTAGAGGGCAGGGCTACATACGAGCAGTACTTC. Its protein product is CASSVEGRATYEQYF.

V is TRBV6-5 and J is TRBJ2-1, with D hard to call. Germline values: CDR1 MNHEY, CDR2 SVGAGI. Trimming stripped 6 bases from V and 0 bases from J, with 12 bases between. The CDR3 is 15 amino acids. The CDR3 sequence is CASSMTPSSYNEQFF. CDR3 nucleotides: TGTGCCAGCAGCATGACGCCTAGCTCCTACAATGAGCAGTTCTTC.

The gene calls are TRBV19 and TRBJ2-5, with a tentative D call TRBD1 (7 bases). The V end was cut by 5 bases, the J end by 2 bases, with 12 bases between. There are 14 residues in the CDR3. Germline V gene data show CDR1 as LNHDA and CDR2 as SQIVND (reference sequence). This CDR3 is CASSRQGGQETQYF. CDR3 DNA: TGTGCCAGTAGTCGTCAGGGGGGTCAAGAGACCCAGTACTTC.

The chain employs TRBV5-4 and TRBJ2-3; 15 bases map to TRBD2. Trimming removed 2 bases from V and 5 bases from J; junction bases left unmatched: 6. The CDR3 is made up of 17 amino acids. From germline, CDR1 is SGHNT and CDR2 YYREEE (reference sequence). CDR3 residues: CASSFSGTSGGLDTQYF. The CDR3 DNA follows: TGTGCCAGCAGCTTCTCCGGGACTAGCGGGGGGCTAGATACGCAGTATTTT.

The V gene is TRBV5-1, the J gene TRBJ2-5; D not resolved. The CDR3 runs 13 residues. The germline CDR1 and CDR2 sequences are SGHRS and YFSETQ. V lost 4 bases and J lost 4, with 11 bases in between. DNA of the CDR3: TGCGCCAGCAGCCCCCGGTTCTCAGAGACCCAGTACTTC. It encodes CASSPRFSETQYF.

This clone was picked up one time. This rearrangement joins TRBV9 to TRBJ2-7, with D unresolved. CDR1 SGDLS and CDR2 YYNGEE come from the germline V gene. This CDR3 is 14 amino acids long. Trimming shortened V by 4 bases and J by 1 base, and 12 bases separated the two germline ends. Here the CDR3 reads CASSPFDSSYEQYF. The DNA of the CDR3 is TGTGCCAGCAGCCCGTTCGACTCGTCCTACGAGCAGTACTTC.

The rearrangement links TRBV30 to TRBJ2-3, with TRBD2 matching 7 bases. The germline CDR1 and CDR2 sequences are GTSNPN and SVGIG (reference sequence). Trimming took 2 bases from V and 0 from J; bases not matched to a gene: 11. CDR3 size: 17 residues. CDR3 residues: CAWSRVGGISSTDTQYF. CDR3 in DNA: TGTGCCTGGAGTCGGGTCGGGGGGATATCTAGCACAGATACGCAGTATTTT. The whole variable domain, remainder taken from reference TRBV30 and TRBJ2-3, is SQTIHQWPATLVQPVGSPLSLECTVEGTSNPNLYWYRQAAGRGLQLLFYSVGIGQISSEVPQNLSASRPQDRQFILSSKKLLLSDSGFYLCAWSRVGGISSTDTQYFGPGTRLTVL.

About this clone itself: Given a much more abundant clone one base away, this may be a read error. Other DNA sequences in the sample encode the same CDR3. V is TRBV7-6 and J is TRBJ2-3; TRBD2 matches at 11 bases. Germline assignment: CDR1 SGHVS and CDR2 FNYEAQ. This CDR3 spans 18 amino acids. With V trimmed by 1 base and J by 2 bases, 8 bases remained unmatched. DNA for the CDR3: TGTGCCAGCAGCTTAGTGGGACTAGCGGAAGCCCTCACAGATACGCAGTATTTT. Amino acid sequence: CASSLVGLAEALTDTQYF.

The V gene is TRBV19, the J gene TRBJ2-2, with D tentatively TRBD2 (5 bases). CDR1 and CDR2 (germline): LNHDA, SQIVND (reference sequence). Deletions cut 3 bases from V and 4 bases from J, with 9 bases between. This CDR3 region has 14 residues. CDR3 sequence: CASSIKRGTGELFF. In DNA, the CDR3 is TGTGCCAGTAGTATCAAACGGGGCACCGGGGAGCTGTTTTTT.

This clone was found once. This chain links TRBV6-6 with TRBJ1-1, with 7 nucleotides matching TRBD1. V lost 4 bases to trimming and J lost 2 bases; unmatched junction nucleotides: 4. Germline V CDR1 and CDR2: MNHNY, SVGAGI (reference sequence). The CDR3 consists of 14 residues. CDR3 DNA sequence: TGTGCCAGCAGTTCCCGGACAGGAAACACTGAAGCTTTCTTT. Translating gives CASSSRTGNTEAFF.

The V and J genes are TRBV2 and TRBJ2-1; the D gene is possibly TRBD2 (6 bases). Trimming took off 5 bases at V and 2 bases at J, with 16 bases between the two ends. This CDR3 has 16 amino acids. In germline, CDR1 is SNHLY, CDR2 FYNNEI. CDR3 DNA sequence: TGTGCCAGCAGTCCCCCTGGAGGGGAAGCCTACAATGAGCAGTTCTTC. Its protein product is CASSPPGGEAYNEQFF.

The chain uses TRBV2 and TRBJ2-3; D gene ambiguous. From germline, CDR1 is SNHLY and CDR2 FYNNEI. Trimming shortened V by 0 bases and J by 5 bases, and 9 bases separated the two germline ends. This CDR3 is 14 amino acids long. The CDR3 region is CASSEAQFGDTQYF. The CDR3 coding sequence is TGTGCCAGCAGTGAAGCGCAATTCGGAGATACGCAGTATTTT.

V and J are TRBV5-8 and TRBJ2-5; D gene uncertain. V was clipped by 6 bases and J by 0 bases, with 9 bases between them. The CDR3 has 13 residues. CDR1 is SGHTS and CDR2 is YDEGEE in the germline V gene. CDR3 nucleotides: TGTGCCAGCAATCGGCAGGACCAAGAGACCCAGTACTTC. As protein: CASNRQDQETQYF.